This TCR beta chain was identified in a study of cytomegalovirus exposure and HLA in healthy donors. PCR involved 60 Vbeta and 13 Jbeta primers. The method was immunoSEQ multiplex PCR; TCRdb's version includes in-frame clones alone and lacks a portion of them. Of roughly 200,000 clones listed, around 80% were seen once; the top ten hold over 0.65%. CDR3 length: 15 residues. The V segment lost 4 bases and the J segment 0 bases; nucleotides outside the gene matches: 3. Per germline, CDR1 SGDLS and CDR2 YYNGEE. Study-wide results and limits: Despite most TCR sequences being rare, some public TCRs occurred in many donors. The authors assumed roughly uniform sequencing depth across donors for presence/absence analyses.

About this clone: Its cognate antigen is unknown.

The clonotype comes from a boy under 10 years old in good health and CMV-seronegative. This chain joins TRBV9 and TRBJ2-2; 7 nucleotides agree with TRBD2. The sequencing sample was made of PBMCs. The CDR3 DNA sequence: TGTGCCAGCAGCACCCGGGGGGCGAACACCGGGGAGCTGTTTTTT. This codes for CASSTRGANTGELFF. The variable domain in full, completed from reference TRBV9 and TRBJ2-2, reads DSGVTQTPKHLITATGQRVTLRCSPRSGDLSVYWYQQSLDQGLQFLIQYYNGEERAKGNILERFSAQQFPDLHSELNLSSLELGDSALYFCASSTRGANTGELFFGEGSRLTVL.